The table lists the clone carrying this TCR beta chain with a count of one. The antigen is not known. Germline V gene data show CDR1 as MGHRA and CDR2 as YSYEKL. Trimming removed 1 base from V and 2 bases from J; junction bases left unmatched: 7. This CDR3 is 16 amino acids long. PCR amplification relied on 60 Vbeta primers (plus 13 Jbeta primers). The assay was immunoSEQ multiplex PCR, and TCRdb's table has in-frame clones only and misses some. The sample holds about 150,000 clones, roughly 80% seen once. The source of the sample is a study of cytomegalovirus exposure and HLA in healthy donors. Study at large: Earlier findings included roughly 120 million unique TCR beta sequences obtained from roughly 200 million T cells.

Broader study findings: Prior analysis indicated that the majority of TCR beta V segments exhibited productivity approximately 90% or approximately 30% of the time. Beyond CMV serostatus, there was no information to go on about immune exposure.

J is TRBJ2-5 and V is TRBV4-1; 7 bases agree with TRBD2. The sequence was collected from a male donor in good health and CMV-seronegative. The specimen sequenced was PBMCs. CDR3 region: CASSQAAGDWQETQYF. DNA for the CDR3: TGCGCCAGCAGCCAAGCCGCGGGAGATTGGCAAGAGACCCAGTACTTC.